This TCR beta chain was documented in a study of blood T cell repertoires in COVID-19. At the level of the study: Samples came from the United States, Italy and Spain, spanning acute and convalescent COVID-19.

In the original processing: Estimation of nucleated cell counts relied on the amplification of reference gene primers. Data came from immunoSEQ multiplex PCR; TCRdb stores just in-frame clones and leaves some out. V and J calls and clone size come straight from that table; D and trimming were deduced from the DNA. The sample holds about 98,000 clones; around nine tenths are singletons and the top ten take 10%. Sequencing was carried out using peripheral blood. The source is a man between 50 and 59 years old with acute or convalescent COVID-19.

DNA of the CDR3: TGTGCCAGCGGTTTAGGTGGCCTCCAAGTGTATGAGCAGTTCTTC. Encoded protein: CASGLGGLQVYEQFF. The chain joins TRBV11-3 to TRBJ2-1, with D unclear. Looked up from germline, CDR1 is SGHNT and CDR2 is YENEEA. Deletions cut 8 bases from V and 8 bases from J, with 22 bases between. The CDR3 consists of 15 residues.